This entry is about one TCR beta chain. These data originate in a study of blood T cell repertoires in COVID-19. Whole-study context: Whether acute or convalescent, the COVID-19 samples came from the United States, Italy and Spain. Sample material is recorded as cDNA or gDNA derived from T cells, B-cell-depleted T cells, or PBMCs.

In the authors' workflow: Estimation of nucleated cell counts relied on the amplification of reference gene primers. The method was immunoSEQ multiplex PCR; TCRdb's version includes in-frame clones alone and lacks a portion of them. Clone size and the V and J calls come from that table; the DNA yielded D and trimming. The data contain about 120,000 clones, about 87% of them seen just once; the ten biggest clones take up less than 2.5%. V lost 4 bases and J lost 5; bases outside the gene matches: 6. The CDR3 consists of 14 residues. Germline values: CDR1 MNHEY, CDR2 SVGAGI. Sequencing was carried out using peripheral blood. The chain uses TRBV6-5 and TRBJ2-7; 9 bases align to TRBD1. The clonotype originates from a woman aged 50 to 60 with acute or convalescent COVID-19. CDR3 in DNA: TGTGCCAGCAGTTCAGCCGGGACAGGGAACGAGCAGTACTTC. This sequence encodes CASSSAGTGNEQYF.